This is a list of T cell receptor beta chains from one sample in a study of beta chain features in type 1 diabetes. Sequencing used immunoSEQ multiplex PCR; TCRdb keeps in-frame clones, though not all of them. Of a few hundred thousand clones listed, about a tenth were seen once; the top ten hold 1% to 1.5%. Sequenced sample: central memory CD4+ T cells from blood. All receptors derive from a man aged 18 to 29 in good health. The CDR3 runs from the conserved cysteine through the conserved F or W. Fields, in order: V gene, clone size, D gene, J gene, CDR3 DNA, CDR3 protein. A D gene is named only where the DNA matches it firmly. A clone size is listed for some rows: how often the clone was seen (once, few, many), or a class if it is expanded.

>TRBV5-1|NA|TRBD1|TRBJ2-7
TGCGCCAGCAGCGGGGGACAGAGGAGCTACGAGCAGTACTTC
CASSGGQRSYEQYF
>TRBV5-4|NA|TRBD1|TRBJ2-5
TGTGCCAGCAGGCTTGGGGGACAGGGTCGGCAAGAGACCCAGTACTTC
CASRLGGQGRQETQYF
>TRBV30|few|NA|TRBJ2-5
TGTGCCTGGAGTCCCCGGGTCCGAGAGACCCAGTACTTC
CAWSPRVRETQYF
>TRBV4-2|few|TRBD2|TRBJ2-1
TGTGCCAGCAGCCAAGAGGCCAGCGGGAGGGCCCGGAATGAGCAGTTCTTC
CASSQEASGRARNEQFF
>TRBV7-9|NA|TRBD2|TRBJ2-1
TGTGCCAGCAGCCTCCGGACTAGCGCCTACAATGAGCAGTTCTTC
CASSLRTSAYNEQFF
>TRBV7-2|many|TRBD2|TRBJ2-1
TGTGCCAGCAGCTTAGAAAGGACTAGCAATGAGCAGTTCTTC
CASSLERTSNEQFF
>TRBV7-2|few|NA|TRBJ2-5
TGTGCCAGCAGCTTAGTGAGTTCTCAAGAGACCCAGTACTTC
CASSLVSSQETQYF
>TRBV29-1|NA|NA|TRBJ1-6
TGCAGCGTTGCTCGGGGAGCGGATTCACCCCTCCACTTT
CSVARGADSPLHF
>TRBV14|few|NA|TRBJ2-3
TGTGCCAGCAGCGACCGGACTTATTTGGATACGCAGTATTTT
CASSDRTYLDTQYF
>TRBV18|medium-sized|NA|TRBJ2-5
TGTGCCAGCTCACCTCTTGGGACCCAAGAGACCCAGTACTTC
CASSPLGTQETQYF
>TRBV30|NA|TRBD2|TRBJ2-3
TGTGCCTGGAGGGAGTCCGGGACTAGAGATACGCAGTATTTT
CAWRESGTRDTQYF
>TRBV15|NA|NA|TRBJ1-2
TGTGCCACCAGTGGACGGCCAGCTAACTATGGCTACACCTTC
CATSGRPANYGYTF
>TRBV5-4|few|NA|TRBJ2-5
TGTGCCAGCAGCTCAACCGGGACATCCCAAGAGACCCAGTACTTC
CASSSTGTSQETQYF
>TRBV5-1|NA|TRBD1|TRBJ2-3
TGCGCCAGCAGCCCCCCCGGACAGGGCAGGGCAGATACGCAGTATTTT
CASSPPGQGRADTQYF
>TRBV7-2|many|TRBD2|TRBJ2-3
TGTGCCAGCAGCCAGGGACTAGCGGGAGGGCTACATTTT
CASSQGLAGGLHF
>TRBV7-2|few|NA|TRBJ2-2
TGTGCCAGCAGCTTAAGATACACCGGGGAGCTGTTTTTT
CASSLRYTGELFF
>TRBV28|many|TRBD2|TRBJ2-5
TGTGCCAGCATCGGTAGCGGGGACCGGGAGACCCAGTACTTC
CASIGSGDRETQYF
>TRBV5-3|few|NA|TRBJ2-1
TGTGCCAGCAGCTCGTCGACCCATACGAATGAGCAGTTCTTC
CASSSSTHTNEQFF
>TRBV7-2|many|NA|TRBJ2-3
TGTGCCAGCAGCTTACAGGCCCGGGGCAGTAGCACAGATACGCAGTATTTT
CASSLQARGSSTDTQYF
>TRBV29-1|few|NA|TRBJ2-7
TGCAGCGTTGAAGGTGCCGGTAGGCAGTACTTC
CSVEGAGRQYF
>TRBV4-1|NA|NA|TRBJ2-7
TGCGCCAGCAGCCAAGGGGGAGCCGGGGAGGGGGACGAGCAGTACTTC
CASSQGGAGEGDEQYF
>TRBV10-3|NA|TRBD2|TRBJ2-1
TGTGCCATCAGGGAGCGGGAGGGATTTAACAATGAGCAGTTCTTC
CAIREREGFNNEQFF
>TRBV11-2|few|TRBD1|TRBJ2-3
TGTGCCAGCACCACTCTCTGGGACAGGGGGCGGGATACGCAGTATTTT
CASTTLWDRGRDTQYF
>TRBV7-2|few|NA|TRBJ2-7
TGTGCCAGCAGCTTAAGCAGGAATCGGGACGAGCAGTACTTC
CASSLSRNRDEQYF
>TRBV4-1|NA|NA|TRBJ1-5
TGTGCCAGCAGCCAAGAGCCACAGGGACTGGGTCAGCCCCAGCATTTT
CASSQEPQGLGQPQHF
>TRBV10-3|NA|NA|TRBJ1-1
TGTGCCATCAGTGAGTCGGAGGGGGAGACTGAAGCTTTCTTT
CAISESEGETEAFF
>TRBV29-1|NA|NA|TRBJ2-3
TGCAGCGTTTCAAGCACAGATACGCAGTATTTT
CSVSSTDTQYF
>TRBV7-6|few|NA|TRBJ1-3
TGTGCCAGCAGCTTCGGCCGGGACCGAGTCTCTGGAAACACCATATATTTT
CASSFGRDRVSGNTIYF
>TRBV7-2|NA|TRBD1|TRBJ2-4
TGTGCCAGCAGCCCACGACAGGGGACGATAGCCAAAAACATTCAGTACTTC
CASSPRQGTIAKNIQYF
>TRBV5-1|NA|NA|TRBJ2-7
TGCGCCAGCAGCTTGATTCCGGGGAGCTCCTACGAGCAGTACTTC
CASSLIPGSSYEQYF
>TRBV7-8|NA|NA|TRBJ2-2
TGTGCCAGCAGCCCGGGGACTTTCACCGGGGAGCTGTTTTTT
CASSPGTFTGELFF
>TRBV9|few|NA|TRBJ2-5
TGTGCCAGCAGTCAGGGGATTTTAGAGACCCAGTACTTC
CASSQGILETQYF
>TRBV2|few|NA|TRBJ2-2
TGTGCCAGCAGAGAAGAGGGCACCGGGGAGCTGTTTTTT
CASREEGTGELFF
>TRBV28|NA|NA|TRBJ1-2
TGTGCCAGCAGTCGCGGGACGGAACCTAACTATGGCTACACCTTC
CASSRGTEPNYGYTF
>TRBV29-1|few|NA|TRBJ2-1
TGCAGCGTTAACCGGGACGGTAACAATGAGCAGTTCTTC
CSVNRDGNNEQFF
>TRBV12-5|few|NA|TRBJ2-1
TGTGCTAGTGCCTTATTTGGGAATGAGCAGTTCTTC
CASALFGNEQFF
>TRBV30|NA|TRBD1|TRBJ1-4
TGTGCCTGGAGTGGGACAGGGGCCCTTTGGGAAAAACTGTTTTTT
CAWSGTGALWEKLFF
>TRBV28|NA|NA|TRBJ2-3
TGTGCCAGCAGTGCGACTGGGACAGATACGCAGTATTTT
CASSATGTDTQYF
>TRBV5-4|few|NA|TRBJ2-5
TGTGCCAGCAGCTTGGCCGCTAGCTTGGAGACCCAGTACTTC
CASSLAASLETQYF
>TRBV6-1|NA|NA|TRBJ1-1
TGTGCCAGCAGCCCATGGAACACTGAAGCTTTCTTT
CASSPWNTEAFF
>TRBV7-2|NA|NA|TRBJ2-7
TGTGCCAGCAGCTTAGACACGACAGGCTCCTACGAGCAGTACTTC
CASSLDTTGSYEQYF
>TRBV5-4|few|NA|TRBJ2-5
TGTGCCAGCAGCTCAAACCGTGGACGTAACCAAGAGACCCAGTACTTC
CASSSNRGRNQETQYF
>TRBV5-1|NA|NA|TRBJ2-1
TGCGCCAGCAGCGTAATCGTGACTGGTAACAATGAGCAGTTCTTC
CASSVIVTGNNEQFF
>TRBV20-1|few|NA|TRBJ1-1
TGCAGTGCGTCCGGACAGCATGAAGCTTTCTTT
CSASGQHEAFF
>TRBV7-9|NA|NA|TRBJ2-2
TGTGCCAGCAGCTTAGAGTGGACCGGGGAGCTGTTTTTT
CASSLEWTGELFF
>TRBV27|NA|NA|TRBJ2-1
TGTGCCAGCAGTTTAAGAAGTCATAACAATGAGCAGTTCTTC
CASSLRSHNNEQFF
>TRBV13|few|NA|TRBJ2-7
TGTGCCAGCAGCTTAGGCGGGTACGAGCAGTACTTC
CASSLGGYEQYF